These T cell receptor beta chains were read from a single sample in a study of T cell changes during pregnancy in multiple sclerosis. Sequencing used immunoSEQ multiplex PCR; TCRdb keeps in-frame clones, though not all of them. The top ten clones hold 10% to 15% of a sample with 35,000 to 45,000 clones, 80% to 95% of them seen once. This sample comprised CD8+ T cells from peripheral blood mononuclear cells, obtained in the first trimester of pregnancy. The source is a female donor with multiple sclerosis, enrolled in a pregnancy study. CDR3s include the opening cysteine and the closing phenylalanine or tryptophan. The D gene is left open where the match is weak. Rows may omit the clone size; those that give it use once, few, many or a size class.

d_call,j_call,v_call,clone_size,cdr3_nt,cdr3_aa
TRBD1,TRBJ1-2,TRBV13,.,TGTGCCAGCAGCTTAGGACAGGGGGTAGTAGGGAGCTACACCTTC,CASSLGQGVVGSYTF
TRBD1,TRBJ2-3,TRBV15,.,TGTGCCACCAGCAGCACCGGGACAGGGGGCACAGATACGCAGTATTTT,CATSSTGTGGTDTQYF
.,TRBJ1-4,TRBV2,.,TGTGCCAGCAGGGGAGTGGCAGATGAAAAACTGTTTTTT,CASRGVADEKLFF
.,TRBJ1-2,TRBV7-9,.,TGTGCCAGCAGCTTAGGTAGGGGTCTCTCTGGTGGCTACACCTTC,CASSLGRGLSGGYTF
.,TRBJ1-6,TRBV5-6,.,TGTGCCAGCAACTGGGGCGGGGATAATTCACCCCTCCACTTT,CASNWGGDNSPLHF
.,TRBJ1-2,TRBV30,once,TGTGCCTGGAGCCCTAGTTATGGCTACACCTTC,CAWSPSYGYTF
.,TRBJ2-7,TRBV15,.,TGTGCCACCAGCCCTGGGGGCATTCTCTACGAGCAGTACTTC,CATSPGGILYEQYF
TRBD2,TRBJ2-7,TRBV4-1,.,TGCGCCAGCAGCCAAGCCGCCAGGGAGGGCGAGCAGTACTTC,CASSQAAREGEQYF
TRBD2,TRBJ2-5,TRBV11-2,.,TGTGCCAGCAGCTTAGTTGAGAGGCTAGCGGGGTTTCAAGAGACCCAGTACTTC,CASSLVERLAGFQETQYF
.,TRBJ1-1,TRBV5-1,.,TGCGCCAGCAGCTTGGATGTTTCGGGGACTGAAGCTTTCTTT,CASSLDVSGTEAFF
TRBD1,TRBJ2-7,TRBV10-3,.,TGTGCCATCAGTGAAGGGGACAGGGAATCCTACGAGCAGTACTTC,CAISEGDRESYEQYF